The rows below give T cell receptor beta chains drawn from one sample of a study of cytomegalovirus exposure and HLA in healthy donors. The data were produced by immunoSEQ multiplex PCR, yet TCRdb's version contains in-frame clones alone and is incomplete. The data show 100,000 to 150,000 clones, roughly 80% seen once. Material: PBMCs. These receptor sequences come from a woman aged 55 to 70 in good health and CMV-seronegative. CDR3s include the opening cysteine and the closing phenylalanine or tryptophan. The D gene is left open where the match is weak. Size values are once, few and many counts, or a class for expanded clones, and some rows have none.

V	size	J	D	CDR3	DNA
TRBV5-1	.	TRBJ1-3	.	CASSLAQGSTGNTIYF	TGCGCCAGCAGCTTGGCACAAGGGAGCACTGGAAACACCATATATTTT
TRBV15	.	TRBJ2-5	TRBD2	CATSRDIRVLAGEETQYF	TGTGCCACCAGCAGAGATATTAGAGTACTAGCGGGAGAAGAGACCCAGTACTTC
TRBV11-2	few	TRBJ2-1	TRBD1	CASSSLDRGRAYNEQFF	TGTGCCAGCAGTTCATTGGACAGGGGGCGCGCCTACAATGAGCAGTTCTTC
TRBV28	.	TRBJ2-6	.	CASRRQANSGANVLTF	TGTGCCAGCAGGCGACAAGCCAACTCTGGGGCCAACGTCCTGACTTTC
TRBV5-8	once	TRBJ2-7	.	CASSLGPSREQYF	TGTGCCAGCAGCTTGGGGCCTTCCCGCGAGCAGTACTTC
TRBV10-1	.	TRBJ2-1	TRBD2	CASSAAGAFHNEQFF	TGCGCCAGCAGTGCAGCGGGGGCCTTCCACAATGAGCAGTTCTTC
TRBV18	.	TRBJ1-6	.	CASSPKVGSYNSPLHF	TGTGCCAGCTCACCCAAAGTCGGCTCCTATAATTCACCCCTCCACTTT
TRBV5-1	.	TRBJ2-3	TRBD2	CASSLALAGGPADTQYF	TGCGCCAGCAGCTTGGCACTAGCGGGGGGGCCGGCAGATACGCAGTATTTT
TRBV29-1	.	TRBJ1-2	TRBD1	CSVRDSYGYTF	TGCAGCGTAAGGGACAGCTATGGCTACACCTTC
TRBV5-4	once	TRBJ2-3	.	CASSLGSADRGTQYF	TGTGCCAGCAGCTTGGGATCGGCAGACCGGGGTACGCAGTATTTT
TRBV12-5	few	TRBJ1-1	TRBD1	CASGLQGYTEAFF	TGTGCTAGTGGTTTACAGGGGTACACTGAAGCTTTCTTT
TRBV2	once	TRBJ1-3	.	CASSALLAGVGNTIYF	TGTGCCAGCAGTGCCTTACTTGCAGGGGTGGGAAACACCATATATTTT
TRBV5-1	.	TRBJ2-2	TRBD1	CASSSMTGWAGELFF	TGCGCCAGCAGCTCAATGACAGGGTGGGCCGGGGAGCTGTTTTTT
TRBV4-1	.	TRBJ1-5	.	CASSPTGGSNQPQHF	TGCGCCAGCAGCCCGACCGGAGGGAGCAATCAGCCCCAGCATTTT
TRBV5-6	.	TRBJ2-7	TRBD2	CASSLQRGEPSDEQYF	TGTGCCAGCAGCTTGCAGCGGGGGGAACCGTCGGACGAGCAGTACTTC
TRBV2	.	TRBJ1-1	TRBD1	CAGTTGWDTEAFF	TGTGCCGGGACGACAGGGTGGGACACTGAAGCTTTCTTT
TRBV19	.	TRBJ1-1	TRBD1	CASSPRGTANTEAFF	TGTGCCAGTAGTCCCCGCGGGACAGCGAACACTGAAGCTTTCTTT
TRBV10-3	few	TRBJ2-7	TRBD2	CAIKGVGLAGSISYEQYF	TGTGCCATCAAGGGCGTAGGGCTAGCGGGAAGTATCTCCTACGAGCAGTACTTC
TRBV19	.	TRBJ2-3	.	CASSRSRGRGTDTQYF	TGTGCCAGTAGTCGCTCCAGGGGAAGGGGTACAGATACGCAGTATTTT
TRBV6-1	few	TRBJ1-1	TRBD1	CASGETGGITEAFF	TGTGCCAGCGGGGAGACAGGGGGCATCACTGAAGCTTTCTTT
TRBV29-1	.	TRBJ1-2	TRBD1	CSGLGTGAYGYTF	TGCAGCGGACTCGGGACAGGGGCCTATGGCTACACCTTC
TRBV5-1	.	TRBJ1-4	TRBD1	CASSCTPGQQEKLFF	TGCGCCAGCAGCTGTACACCGGGACAGCAAGAAAAACTGTTTTTT
TRBV4-2	.	TRBJ1-5	TRBD1	CASSLDRGDQPQHF	TGTGCCAGCAGCCTTGACAGGGGGGATCAGCCCCAGCATTTT
TRBV5-1	.	TRBJ2-1	.	CASSLGPPNNEQFF	TGCGCCAGCAGCTTGGGGCCTCCCAACAATGAGCAGTTCTTC
TRBV28	.	TRBJ2-2	.	CASSPGLIPGELFF	TGTGCCAGCAGTCCCGGACTAATCCCCGGGGAGCTGTTTTTT
TRBV7-6	.	TRBJ1-1	.	CASSFTTPGNTEAFF	TGTGCCAGCAGCTTTACCACGCCGGGGAACACTGAAGCTTTCTTT
TRBV10-2	.	TRBJ2-3	TRBD1	CASRAGTGVTDTQYF	TGCGCCAGCAGAGCCGGGACAGGGGTGACAGATACGCAGTATTTT
TRBV4-1	.	TRBJ2-7	TRBD2	CASSQASGSRSYEQYF	TGCGCCAGCAGCCAAGCTAGCGGGTCGCGTTCCTACGAGCAGTACTTC
TRBV30	.	TRBJ1-5	TRBD1	CAWNSQGVGNQPQHF	TGTGCCTGGAACTCACAGGGGGTAGGCAATCAGCCCCAGCATTTT
TRBV6-1	.	TRBJ1-2	.	CASSEATTRGGYTF	TGTGCCAGCAGTGAAGCGACTACCCGAGGTGGCTACACCTTC
TRBV6-1	.	TRBJ2-3	.	CASRRVNTDTQYF	TGTGCCAGCAGGAGAGTAAACACAGATACGCAGTATTTT
TRBV28	few	TRBJ1-1	.	CASSPGNTEAFF	TGTGCCAGCAGCCCAGGGAACACTGAAGCTTTCTTT
TRBV28	once	TRBJ2-7	TRBD1	CASSKRWGQGYGEQYF	TGTGCCAGCAGTAAACGATGGGGACAGGGGTATGGCGAGCAGTACTTC
TRBV10-2	.	TRBJ2-3	.	CASSTARGATDTQYF	TGCGCCAGCAGTACCGCCAGGGGCGCCACAGATACGCAGTATTTT
TRBV6-4	.	TRBJ1-3	TRBD1	CASSPGRGPGNTIYF	TGTGCCAGCAGTCCGGGCAGGGGGCCTGGAAACACCATATATTTT
TRBV10-3	.	TRBJ2-7	TRBD2	CAISVGGSGSYEQYF	TGTGCCATCAGTGTGGGCGGGAGTGGATCCTACGAGCAGTACTTC
TRBV6-5	.	TRBJ2-7	.	CASSYSLQAYEQYF	TGTGCCAGCAGTTACTCCCTCCAGGCGTACGAGCAGTACTTC
TRBV5-1	.	TRBJ2-7	.	CASSLGGAGASYEQYF	TGCGCCAGCAGCTTGGGGGGGGCGGGGGCCTCCTACGAGCAGTACTTC
TRBV9	once	TRBJ2-5	TRBD1	CASSTWDRAASGETQYF	TGTGCCAGCAGCACATGGGACAGGGCAGCGTCTGGAGAGACCCAGTACTTC
TRBV7-9	.	TRBJ2-6	.	CASSFRGTSGANVLTF	TGTGCCAGCAGCTTTAGGGGGACCTCTGGGGCCAACGTCCTGACTTTC
TRBV6-5	once	TRBJ1-1	.	CASSAWEGTEAFF	TGTGCCAGCAGTGCCTGGGAGGGCACTGAAGCTTTCTTT
TRBV7-7	.	TRBJ2-7	TRBD1	CASSPQGPHEQYF	TGTGCTAGCAGCCCACAGGGGCCCCACGAGCAGTACTTC
TRBV5-8	.	TRBJ2-1	.	CASSFRGSSYNEQFF	TGTGCCAGCAGCTTTCGAGGGAGCTCCTACAATGAGCAGTTCTTC
TRBV7-9	once	TRBJ1-1	.	CASSPQSARNTEAFF	TGTGCCAGCAGCCCCCAAAGCGCCCGGAACACTGAAGCTTTCTTT
TRBV2	.	TRBJ1-2	TRBD1	CASSTRPRTGEGYTF	TGTGCCAGCAGTACCCGGCCCAGGACAGGGGAGGGCTACACCTTC
TRBV7-6	.	TRBJ2-1	TRBD1	CASSRTGGSTYNEQFF	TGTGCCAGCAGCCGGACAGGGGGCTCGACCTACAATGAGCAGTTCTTC
TRBV11-1	.	TRBJ2-1	.	CASSLRERYNEQFF	TGTGCCAGCAGCTTACGGGAGCGGTACAATGAGCAGTTCTTC
TRBV2	.	TRBJ1-3	.	CASSDSGRNTIYF	TGTGCCAGCAGTGACAGCGGCCGAAACACCATATATTTT
TRBV5-1	.	TRBJ2-3	.	CASSSAASSGAQYF	TGCGCCAGCAGCTCCGCAGCCTCTTCGGGGGCGCAGTATTTT
TRBV28	few	TRBJ2-3	TRBD2	CASSWGGRELAASTDTQYF	TGTGCCAGCAGTTGGGGGGGACGGGAATTGGCTGCTAGCACAGATACGCAGTATTTT
TRBV27	.	TRBJ1-6	TRBD1	CASSIRGRTDNSPLHF	TGTGCCAGCAGCATCAGGGGGAGAACCGATAATTCACCCCTCCACTTT
TRBV11-3	.	TRBJ2-3	TRBD1	CASSLKHYGTGVDTQYF	TGTGCCAGCAGCTTAAAGCATTACGGGACAGGGGTAGATACGCAGTATTTT